This TCR beta chain was identified in a study of response to subunit inactivated influenza vaccine. One entry per CDR3 protein results from TCRdb running MiXCR on the RT-PCR reads. The sample carries 550,000 to 800,000 distinct CDR3 sequences, approximately 15% recorded once. The study, taken as a whole, reports: The authors proposed limited new T cell recruitment per seasonal influenza vaccination.

In its sample, this clonotype was seen a few times. Its matching antigen is unknown. This CDR3 is 13 amino acids long. Germline V gene sequence: CDR1 DFQATT, CDR2 SNEGSKA (reference sequence). V lost 3 bases and J lost 5, with 14 bases in between. This receptor was identified in a man aged 45-65 years who received an inactivated influenza vaccine. The source was PBMCs from blood, collected approximately 15 days before vaccination. The rearrangement uses TRBV20-1 and TRBJ2-7; the D gene could be TRBD1 or TRBD2 (6 bases each). Here the CDR3 reads CSASRGPGDEQYF. The CDR3, as DNA: TGCAGTGCTAGCCGGGGGCCGGGGGACGAGCAGTACTTC.